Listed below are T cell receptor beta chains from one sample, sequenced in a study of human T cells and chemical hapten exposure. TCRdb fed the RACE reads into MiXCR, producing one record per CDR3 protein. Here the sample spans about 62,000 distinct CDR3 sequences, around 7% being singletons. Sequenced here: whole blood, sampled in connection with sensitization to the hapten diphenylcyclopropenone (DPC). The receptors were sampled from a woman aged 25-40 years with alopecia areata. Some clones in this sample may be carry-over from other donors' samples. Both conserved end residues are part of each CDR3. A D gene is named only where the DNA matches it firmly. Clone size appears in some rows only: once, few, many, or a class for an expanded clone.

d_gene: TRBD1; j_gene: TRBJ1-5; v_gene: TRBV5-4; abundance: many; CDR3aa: CASSLDRGWNQPQHF; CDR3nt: TGTGCCAGCAGCTTGGACAGGGGGTGGAATCAGCCCCAGCATTTT
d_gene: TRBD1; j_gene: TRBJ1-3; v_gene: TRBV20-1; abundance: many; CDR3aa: CSASGRQGRSGNTIYF; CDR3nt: TGCAGTGCTTCGGGCAGACAGGGGCGATCTGGAAACACCATATATTTT
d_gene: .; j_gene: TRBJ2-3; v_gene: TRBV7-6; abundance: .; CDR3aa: CASSLEVDSTDTQYF; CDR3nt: TGTGCCAGCAGCTTAGAGGTGGACAGCACAGATACGCAGTATTTT
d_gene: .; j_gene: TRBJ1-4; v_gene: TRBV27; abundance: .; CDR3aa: CASSSVGAGGLRLFF; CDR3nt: TGTGCCAGCAGTTCAGTAGGGGCTGGTGGGTTACGACTGTTTTTT
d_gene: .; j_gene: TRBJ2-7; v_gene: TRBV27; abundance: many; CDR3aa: CASSLAGEEYEQYF; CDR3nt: TGTGCCAGCAGTTTAGCCGGAGAAGAGTACGAGCAGTACTTC
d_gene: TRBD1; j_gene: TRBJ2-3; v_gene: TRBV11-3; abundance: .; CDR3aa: CASSPGQTSDTQYF; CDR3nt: TGTGCCAGCAGCCCGGGACAGACCTCAGATACGCAGTATTTT
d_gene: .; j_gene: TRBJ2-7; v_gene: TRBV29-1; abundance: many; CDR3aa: CSVKRTTESEQYF; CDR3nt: TGCAGCGTAAAGCGGACAACTGAATCCGAGCAGTACTTC
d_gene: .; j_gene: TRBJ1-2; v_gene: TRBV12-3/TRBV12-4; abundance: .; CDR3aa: CASSLSVYGYTF; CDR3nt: TGTGCCAGCAGTTTATCGGTTTATGGCTACACCTTC
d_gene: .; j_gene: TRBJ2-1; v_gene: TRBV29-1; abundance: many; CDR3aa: CSVAMAGSYNEQFF; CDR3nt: TGCAGCGTTGCTATGGCGGGGTCCTACAATGAGCAGTTCTTC
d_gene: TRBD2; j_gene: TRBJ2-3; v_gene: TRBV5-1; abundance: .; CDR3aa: CASSLWREGPTDTQYF; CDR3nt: TGCGCCAGCAGCTTGTGGCGGGAGGGCCCGACAGATACGCAGTATTTT
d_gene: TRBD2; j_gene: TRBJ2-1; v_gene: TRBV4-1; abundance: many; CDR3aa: CASSQEERGVSWEQFF; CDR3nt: TGCGCCAGCAGCCAAGAGGAGCGGGGCGTCAGCTGGGAGCAGTTCTTC
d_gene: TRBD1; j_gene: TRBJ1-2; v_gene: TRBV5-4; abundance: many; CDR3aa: CASSSGQGGLSYGYTF; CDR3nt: TGTGCCAGCAGCTCCGGACAGGGCGGACTAAGCTATGGCTACACCTTC
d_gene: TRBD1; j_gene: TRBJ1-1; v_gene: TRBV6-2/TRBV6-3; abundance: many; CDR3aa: CASSYGGQDTEAFF; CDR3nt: TGTGCCAGCAGTTACGGGGGACAGGACACTGAAGCTTTCTTT
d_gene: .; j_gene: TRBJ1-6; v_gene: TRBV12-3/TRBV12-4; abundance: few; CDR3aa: CASSPDTAEAPLHF; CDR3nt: TGTGCCAGCAGCCCCGACACTGCCGAAGCCCCCCTCCACTTT
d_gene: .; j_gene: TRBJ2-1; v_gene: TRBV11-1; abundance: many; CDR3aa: CASSLSGLARYNEQFF; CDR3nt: TGTGCCAGCAGCTTAAGTGGCTTAGCGAGGTACAATGAGCAGTTCTTC
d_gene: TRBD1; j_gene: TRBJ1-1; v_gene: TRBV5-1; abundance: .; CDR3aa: CASSWTGQGNTEAFF; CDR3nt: TGCGCCAGCAGCTGGACAGGACAGGGCAACACTGAAGCTTTCTTT